The rows below give T cell receptor beta chains drawn from one sample of a study of tumor-infiltrating lymphocytes in primary liver carcinoma. TCRdb reprocessed the multiplex PCR reads with MiXCR, giving one entry per CDR3 protein. The data hold around 79,000 distinct CDR3 sequences, with 69% observed a single time. Material for sequencing was tumor-adjacent normal liver tissue. The receptors were gathered from a man aged 40-49 years with primary liver carcinoma and hepatitis B virus infection. Each CDR3 is given with its conserved first and last residue. The order of the fields is D gene, V gene, J gene, clone size, CDR3 DNA, CDR3 protein. A D gene is named only where the DNA matches it firmly. Expanded clones are given a class, and other clones once, few, many or no size at all.

>-|TRBV6-6|TRBJ2-1|-
TGTGCCAGCAGTTACGGGACGGCAGACAATGAGCAGCTCTTC
CASSYGTADNEQLF
>-|TRBV4-1|TRBJ2-5|-
TGCGCCAGCAACCAAGCCGAGAACCAAGAGACCCAGTATTTC
CASNQAENQETQYF
>-|TRBV29-1|TRBJ2-1|-
TGCAGCGTTCTTGGACTGGCGGGATATGGAGAGCAGTTCTTC
CSVLGLAGYGEQFF
>-|TRBV6-6|TRBJ2-2|medium-sized
TGTGCCAGCACCCCAAGAGGTTGGGTCACGGACAAGAGGGAGCTGTTTTTT
CASTPRGWVTDKRELFF
>-|TRBV11-2|TRBJ2-1|-
TGTGTCAGCAGCTTATACCGGACAGTTAGTTGGCAGTTCTTC
CVSSLYRTVSWQFF
>TRBD2|TRBV11-2|TRBJ2-1|-
TGTGCCAGAAGCCTCCAGCGGGAGGGATTGGGTGATCAGTTCTTC
CARSLQREGLGDQFF
>-|TRBV29-1|TRBJ2-3|-
TGCAACGTTGAAGGCGGGGCCGGCATCACAGATACGCAGTATTTT
CNVEGGAGITDTQYF
>-|TRBV4-2|TRBJ2-5|-
TGTGCCAGCAGCCTCTCCCCCGGACAAGCGGAAGTGACCCAGTACTTC
CASSLSPGQAEVTQYF
>-|TRBV6-5|TRBJ1-1|many
TGTGCCAGCAGTTACGATGCAGGGTCCTTGAACACTGAAGCTTTCTTT
CASSYDAGSLNTEAFF
>-|TRBV14|TRBJ2-7|once
TGTGCCAGGAGTCTATTGGCATACTCGAACTACGAGCAGTACTTC
CARSLLAYSNYEQYF
>TRBD1|TRBV29-1|TRBJ2-7|-
TGCAGCGTTGAGGTGGGGACAGGGGTCCTCTCCTACGAGCAGTACTTC
CSVEVGTGVLSYEQYF
>-|TRBV6-2/TRBV6-3|TRBJ2-7|-
TGTGCCACCTCCTGGGACGGCTACGTGCGGTACTTC
CATSWDGYVRYF
>-|TRBV2|TRBJ2-3|-
TGTGCCAGCAGTGACGGCACATATACGCAGTATTTT
CASSDGTYTQYF
>-|TRBV11-2|TRBJ2-1|many
TGTGCCAGCAGCTTAGGTGGTCTTGAGCAGTTCTTC
CASSLGGLEQFF
>-|TRBV6-5|TRBJ2-2|-
TGTGCCCGCAGTTACTACGGACGGGAGATCACCGGGGAGCTGCTTTTT
CARSYYGREITGELLF
>-|TRBV10-3|TRBJ2-3|few
TGTGCCATCAGTGAGTCGACTTGGCGGAGCACAGATACGCAGTATTTT
CAISESTWRSTDTQYF
>-|TRBV6-5|TRBJ2-2|-
TGTGCCAGCAGTTACTATGGACGGGAGATCACCTGGGAGCTGTTTTTT
CASSYYGREITWELFF
>-|TRBV11-2|TRBJ2-7|once
TGTGCCAGCAGCTCAACTGACATTGCCTACGAGCAGTACTTC
CASSSTDIAYEQYF
>-|TRBV6-1|TRBJ2-3|-
TGCGACAGCAGTGAAGCGGGAGATACGCAGTATTTT
CDSSEAGDTQYF
>TRBD2|TRBV6-2/TRBV6-3|TRBJ2-1|once
TGTGCCAGCAGCCGACTAGCGAGAGAAGGAAATGAGCAGTTCTTC
CASSRLAREGNEQFF
>-|TRBV10-2|TRBJ2-5|-
TGCGCCGGCAGGACGTCCCTAGAGACCCAGTACTTC
CAGRTSLETQYF
>-|TRBV28|TRBJ1-1|many
TGTGCCAGCAGTGTCAGAAAAACTGAAGCTTTCTTT
CASSVRKTEAFF
>TRBD1|TRBV6-1|TRBJ2-1|once
TGTGCTAGCAGAGTCGGGACAGGGGGGTACAATGATCAGTTCTTC
CASRVGTGGYNDQFF
>-|TRBV29-1|TRBJ2-1|many
TGCAGCGTTGCCAGGGCCGGGGACAATGAGCAGTTCTTC
CSVARAGDNEQFF
>-|TRBV7-8|TRBJ2-7|-
TGTGCCAGCAGCTTAGAACTAGTGGGGAACAACGAGCAGTACTTC
CASSLELVGNNEQYF
>-|TRBV11-2|TRBJ1-1|-
TGTACCAGTAGCTTGTTGACTCACCAGACTGAAGCTTTCTTT
CTSSLLTHQTEAFF
>-|TRBV6-6|TRBJ2-5|few
TGTGCCAGCAGCCCCTCGGGGTTGGGGGAGACCCAGTACTTC
CASSPSGLGETQYF